This T cell receptor beta chain is from a study of early T cells in non-severe SARS-CoV-2 infection. On the study more broadly: The input, bulk RNA from unsorted whole blood, was sequenced, and chains were unpaired.

Within the sample, this clonotype is medium-sized. Its antigen is unidentified. Attachment of unique molecular identifiers was made to individual cDNA molecules. TCRdb re-analysed the 5' RACE reads in MiXCR, keeping a single row per CDR3 protein. This table holds about 60,000 distinct CDR3 sequences, over 9.5% found once. Between the trimmed V and J ends, which lost 0 bases and 11 bases, there was a span of 23 bases. The CDR3 runs 16 residues. Germline V CDR1 and CDR2: DFQATT, SNEGSKA (reference sequence). Study-level points and caveats: Matching with VDJdb favored anti-spike CD8 responses (missing private and CD4 specificities).

V is TRBV20-1 and J is TRBJ2-1; D is perhaps TRBD2 (6 bases). The origin of this receptor is an adult who was a healthcare worker with PCR-confirmed SARS-CoV-2 infection or an uninfected control (not recorded which). The sequencing sample was made of whole blood. The CDR3 is CSARDVADQTTVQQFF. CDR3 bases: TGCAGTGCTAGAGATGTAGCGGACCAAACCACCGTTCAGCAGTTCTTC.